These 14 T cell receptor beta chains came from one sample sequenced in a study of cytomegalovirus exposure and HLA in healthy donors. Use of 60 Vbeta and 13 Jbeta primers characterized the PCR. Some clones are missing from TCRdb's copy, which holds only in-frame ones; the method was immunoSEQ multiplex PCR. The table shows about 160,000 clones, with 80% occurring only once. The sequenced sample consisted of PBMCs. These TCRs come from a man between 18 and 35 years old in good health and CMV-seropositive.

A note on this clone: The sample holds other DNA sequences that translate to the same CDR3. The V gene is TRBV9, the J gene TRBJ2-3; weak D call: TRBD1 (6 bases). CDR1 and CDR2 (germline): SGDLS, YYNGEE. The CDR3 extends over 15 amino acids. Trimming took 0 bases from V and 3 from J, leaving 11 bases between them. CDR3 amino acids: CASSVVQGVTDTQYF. CDR3 nucleotides: TGTGCCAGCAGCGTAGTACAGGGTGTAACAGATACGCAGTATTTT. Looking up the rest from reference TRBV9 and TRBJ2-3 gives the full variable domain: DSGVTQTPKHLITATGQRVTLRCSPRSGDLSVYWYQQSLDQGLQFLIQYYNGEERAKGNILERFSAQQFPDLHSELNLSSLELGDSALYFCASSVVQGVTDTQYFGPGTRLTVL.

V gene TRBV6-1 combines with J gene TRBJ2-2; 14 bases match TRBD2. The CDR3 is made up of 13 amino acids. The germline V gene encodes CDR1 MNHNS and CDR2 SASEGT. CDR3 protein: CAGTSGRGGELFF. In DNA form, the CDR3 reads TGTGCTGGGACTAGCGGGAGAGGGGGGGAGCTGTTTTTT.

The genes are TRBV2 and TRBJ2-5; 8 nucleotides agree with TRBD2. Germline V CDR1 and CDR2: SNHLY, FYNNEI. V trimming: 4 bases; J trimming: 1 base; junction bases outside the gene matches: 5. The CDR3 extends over 15 amino acids. In nucleotides, the CDR3 is TGTGCCAGCAGTGTTGCCAGCGGGGGCCAAGAGACCCAGTACTTC. Its protein product is CASSVASGGQETQYF. The full variable domain, completed using reference TRBV2 and TRBJ2-5, is EPEVTQTPSHQVTQMGQEVILRCVPISNHLYFYWYRQILGQKVEFLVSFYNNEISEKSEIFDDQFSVERPDGSNFTLKIRSTKLEDSAMYFCASSVASGGQETQYFGPGTRLLVL.

The chain uses TRBV7-2 and TRBJ2-5; D uncertain. CDR3 length: 12 amino acids. Germline loops: CDR1 SGHTA, CDR2 FQGNSA. V lost 5 bases, J lost 2 bases, and 6 bases lay in between. The CDR3 loop is CASSRLQETQYF. DNA for the CDR3: TGTGCCAGCAGCCGACTTCAAGAGACCCAGTACTTC.

This chain joins TRBV7-8 and TRBJ2-2; TRBD1 matches at 7 bases. The V segment lost 0 bases and the J segment 4 bases; nucleotides outside the gene matches: 8. The CDR3 runs to 17 residues. Germline V gene sequence: CDR1 SGHVS, CDR2 FQNEAQ. The CDR3 region is CASSLAAWTGATGELFF. As DNA, the CDR3 is TGTGCCAGCAGCTTAGCGGCATGGACAGGTGCCACCGGGGAGCTGTTTTTT.

This sequence joins TRBV7-6 and TRBJ1-6; D unresolved. V was cut by 3 bases and J by 0 bases, with 15 bases left in between. This CDR3 is built from 18 residues. CDR1 and CDR2 from the germline V gene are SGHVS and FNYEAQ. The CDR3: CASSFTPGTSSYNSPLHF. The CDR3 DNA sequence: TGTGCCAGCAGCTTTACACCGGGTACAAGCTCCTATAATTCACCCCTCCACTTT.

The genes are TRBV5-4 and TRBJ1-2, with TRBD1 matching 8 bases. CDR3 length: 14 residues. V shed 4 bases, J shed 1 base, and the junction held 3 bases outside the gene matches. The V gene's germline CDR1 is SGHNT and CDR2 YYREEE (reference sequence). Here the CDR3 reads CASSVDRGNYGYTF. CDR3 coding DNA: TGTGCCAGCAGCGTAGACAGGGGTAACTATGGCTACACCTTC.

The chain combines TRBV6-5 with TRBJ1-2; 12 nucleotides agree with TRBD1. The CDR3 covers 13 residues. The germline V gene encodes CDR1 MNHEY and CDR2 SVGAGI. The J segment lost 4 bases and the V segment lost 7 bases, leaving 1 base of the junction unmatched. The CDR3 sequence: CASMGQGAYGYTF. DNA for the CDR3: TGTGCCAGCATGGGACAGGGGGCCTATGGCTACACCTTC.

The chain employs TRBV2 and TRBJ2-7; 7 bases fit TRBD1. J lost 2 bases, V lost 9 bases, and 7 bases had no gene match. Germline CDR1 SNHLY, CDR2 FYNNEI. The length of the CDR3 is 13 residues. CDR3 loop: CARRRQGTYEQYF. The CDR3 nucleotides are TGTGCCAGACGCCGACAGGGCACCTACGAGCAGTACTTC.

This clone has just one count. The chain combines TRBV9 with TRBJ1-3; D is possibly TRBD1 (5 bases). V lost 0 bases to trimming and J lost 0 bases, with 16 bases between them. The CDR3 extends over 18 amino acids. Germline V gene sequence: CDR1 SGDLS, CDR2 YYNGEE. In DNA, the CDR3 is TGTGCCAGCAGCGTAGAAAATTACGGGGGGAACTCTGGAAACACCATATATTTT. It yields the protein CASSVENYGGNSGNTIYF.

This clone was counted a single time. Here the CDR3 reads CATSRGVAGLPDNEQFF. The DNA of the CDR3 is TGTGCCACCAGCAGAGGAGTAGCGGGGCTTCCCGACAATGAGCAGTTCTTC. This sequence joins TRBV15 and TRBJ2-1, with 8 positions matching TRBD2. V lost 1 base, J lost 5 bases, and 10 bases stayed unmatched. This CDR3 is 17 amino acids long. Germline CDR1 is LNHNV and CDR2 is YYDKDF (reference sequence). The variable domain in full, with the rest retrieved from reference TRBV15 and TRBJ2-1, is DAMVIQNPRYQVTQFGKPVTLSCSQTLNHNVMYWYQQKSSQAPKLLFHYYDKDFNNEADTPDNFQSRRPNTSFCFLDIRSPGLGDTAMYLCATSRGVAGLPDNEQFFGPGTRLTVL.

This clone was counted only a few times. V usage is TRBV27 and J usage is TRBJ2-5; D unclear. This CDR3 has 13 amino acids. Germline V gives CDR1 MNHEY, CDR2 SMNVEV (reference sequence). The V end lost 0 bases, the J end lost 5 bases, and 7 bases lay between the germline ends. This CDR3 reads CASSLSRSETQYF. CDR3 nucleotide sequence: TGTGCCAGCAGTTTATCCAGGTCGGAGACCCAGTACTTC.

The chain combines TRBV27 with TRBJ2-2; TRBD2 matches at 7 bases. The CDR3 totals 16 residues. Germline-derived CDR1 and CDR2 are MNHEY and SMNVEV (reference sequence). Unmatched junction bases numbered 14, after V lost 10 bases and J lost 3 bases. The CDR3, as DNA: TGTGCCACCTTAGTGTTTTCGGGAGGCGACACCGGGGAGCTGTTTTTT. Protein product: CATLVFSGGDTGELFF.

This chain connects TRBV10-1 to TRBJ2-5; D is possibly TRBD1 (6 bases). V was trimmed by 4 bases and J by 0 bases, leaving 15 bases between them. Per the germline V gene, CDR1 is WNHNN and CDR2 is SYGVQD (reference sequence). The CDR3 sequence is 16 residues long. CDR3 sequence (DNA): TGCGCCAGCAGTGGGTCCAAGACAGGAGACCAAGAGACCCAGTACTTC. The encoded protein is CASSGSKTGDQETQYF.